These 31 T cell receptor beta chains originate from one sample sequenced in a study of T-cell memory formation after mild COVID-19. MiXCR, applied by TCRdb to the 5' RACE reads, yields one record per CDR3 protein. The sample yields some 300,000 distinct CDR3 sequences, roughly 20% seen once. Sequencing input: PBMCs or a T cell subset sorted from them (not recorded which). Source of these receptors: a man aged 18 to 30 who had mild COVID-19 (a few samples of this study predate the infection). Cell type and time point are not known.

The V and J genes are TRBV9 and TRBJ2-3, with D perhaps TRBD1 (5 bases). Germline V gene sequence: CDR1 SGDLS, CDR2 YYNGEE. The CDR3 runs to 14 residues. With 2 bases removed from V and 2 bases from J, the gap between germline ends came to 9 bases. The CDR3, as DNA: TGTGCCAGCAGCGTCCGACAGATCACAGATACGCAGTATTTT. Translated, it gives CASSVRQITDTQYF.

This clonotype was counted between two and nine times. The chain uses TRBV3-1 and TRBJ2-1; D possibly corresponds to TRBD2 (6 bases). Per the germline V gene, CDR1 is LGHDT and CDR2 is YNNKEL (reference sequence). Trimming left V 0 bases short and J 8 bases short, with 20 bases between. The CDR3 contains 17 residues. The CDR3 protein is CASSQDRFGVAVHEQFF. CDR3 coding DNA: TGTGCCAGCAGCCAAGATCGTTTCGGAGTAGCGGTCCATGAGCAGTTCTTC.

For the CDR3, the DNA is TGTGCCAGCAGCTTAGTTGGCAGGGGTCGGAATGAGCAGTTCTTC. Translation gives CASSLVGRGRNEQFF. The chain recombines TRBV11-2 with TRBJ2-1; maybe TRBD1 (6 bases). The CDR3 consists of 15 residues. With 1 base removed from V and 7 bases from J, the gap between germline ends came to 14 bases. The germline gives CDR1 SGHAT, CDR2 FQNNGV.

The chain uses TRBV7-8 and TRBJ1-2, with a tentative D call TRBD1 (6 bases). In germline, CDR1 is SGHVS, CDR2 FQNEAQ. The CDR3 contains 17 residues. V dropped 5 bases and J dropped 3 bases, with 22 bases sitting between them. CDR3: CASSGSPGGRNYYGYTF. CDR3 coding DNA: TGTGCCAGCAGCGGCTCCCCCGGGGGCAGGAATTACTATGGCTACACCTTC.

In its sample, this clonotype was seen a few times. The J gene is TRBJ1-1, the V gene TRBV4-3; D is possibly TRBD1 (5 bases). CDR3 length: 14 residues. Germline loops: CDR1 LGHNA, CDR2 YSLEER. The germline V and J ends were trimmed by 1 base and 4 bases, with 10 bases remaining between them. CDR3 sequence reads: CASSQGGHPTEAFF. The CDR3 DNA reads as TGCGCCAGCAGCCAAGGAGGACATCCCACTGAAGCTTTCTTT.

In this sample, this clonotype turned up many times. CDR3 loop: CASSLGPGETQYF. CDR3 DNA sequence: TGTGCCAGCAGCTTGGGGCCGGGGGAGACCCAGTACTTC. This chain uses TRBV11-3 with TRBJ2-5, with D perhaps TRBD1 or TRBD2 (5 bases each). V shed 3 bases and J shed 5 bases, with 10 bases lying between them. The V gene's germline CDR1 is SGHNT and CDR2 YENEEA. CDR3 length: 13 residues.

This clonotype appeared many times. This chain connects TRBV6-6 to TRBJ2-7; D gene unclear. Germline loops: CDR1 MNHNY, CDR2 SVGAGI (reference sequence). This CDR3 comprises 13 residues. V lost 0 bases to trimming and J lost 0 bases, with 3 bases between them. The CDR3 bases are TGTGCCAGCAGTTACTCCCCCTCCTACGAGCAGTACGTC. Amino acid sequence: CASSYSPSYEQYV.

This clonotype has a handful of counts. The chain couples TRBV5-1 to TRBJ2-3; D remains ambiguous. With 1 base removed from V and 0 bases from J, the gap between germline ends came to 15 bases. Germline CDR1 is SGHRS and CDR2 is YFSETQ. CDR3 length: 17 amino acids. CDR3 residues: CASSLFSAVSSTDTQYF. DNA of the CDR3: TGCGCCAGCAGCTTGTTTTCCGCAGTTTCTAGCACAGATACGCAGTATTTT.

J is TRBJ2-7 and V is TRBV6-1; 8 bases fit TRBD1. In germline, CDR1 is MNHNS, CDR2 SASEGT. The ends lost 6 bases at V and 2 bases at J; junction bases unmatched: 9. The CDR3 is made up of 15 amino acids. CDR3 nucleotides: TGTGCCAGCAGGAGAGAACCGGGACAGGCCTACGAGCAGTACGTC. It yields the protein CASRREPGQAYEQYV.

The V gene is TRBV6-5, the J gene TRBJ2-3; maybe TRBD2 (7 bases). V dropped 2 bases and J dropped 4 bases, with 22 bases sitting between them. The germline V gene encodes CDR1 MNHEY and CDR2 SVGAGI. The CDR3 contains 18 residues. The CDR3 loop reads CASSYPSPRGGPADTQYF. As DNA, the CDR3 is TGTGCCAGCAGTTACCCCTCCCCGAGGGGGGGCCCGGCAGATACGCAGTATTTT.

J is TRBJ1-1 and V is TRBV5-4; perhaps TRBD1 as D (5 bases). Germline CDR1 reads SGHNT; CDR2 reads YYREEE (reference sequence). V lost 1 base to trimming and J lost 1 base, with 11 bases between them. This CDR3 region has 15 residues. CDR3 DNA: TGTGCCAGCAGCTTGAGGTGGGGCGAGAACACTGAAGCTTTCTTT. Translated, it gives CASSLRWGENTEAFF.

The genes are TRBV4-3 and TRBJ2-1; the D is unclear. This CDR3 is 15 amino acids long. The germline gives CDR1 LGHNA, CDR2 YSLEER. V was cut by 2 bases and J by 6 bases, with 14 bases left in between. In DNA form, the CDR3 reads TGCGCCAGCAGCCAAACCCCCCAGAAGGGCAATGAGCAGTTCTTC. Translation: CASSQTPQKGNEQFF.

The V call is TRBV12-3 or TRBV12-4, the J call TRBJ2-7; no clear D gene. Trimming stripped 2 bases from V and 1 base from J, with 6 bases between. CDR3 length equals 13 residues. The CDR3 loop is CASSLQESYEQYF. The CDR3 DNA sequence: TGTGCCAGCAGTTTACAGGAATCCTACGAGCAGTACTTC.

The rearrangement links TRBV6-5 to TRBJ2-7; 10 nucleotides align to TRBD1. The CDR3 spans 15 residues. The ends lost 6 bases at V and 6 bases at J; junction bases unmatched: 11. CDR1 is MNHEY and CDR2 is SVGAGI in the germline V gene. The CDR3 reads CASSQDRGRVGEQYF. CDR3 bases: TGTGCCAGCAGCCAAGACAGGGGGCGCGTTGGCGAGCAGTACTTC.

The CDR3 nucleotides read TGTGCCAGCAGCTTGAGGGATTCGAGGACCCAGTACTTC. Its protein is CASSLRDSRTQYF. This chain joins TRBV5-5 and TRBJ2-5; D is uncertain. The CDR3 totals 13 residues. V lost 1 base and J lost 7, with 11 bases in between. CDR1 is SGHKS, CDR2 YYEKEE, per germline (reference sequence).

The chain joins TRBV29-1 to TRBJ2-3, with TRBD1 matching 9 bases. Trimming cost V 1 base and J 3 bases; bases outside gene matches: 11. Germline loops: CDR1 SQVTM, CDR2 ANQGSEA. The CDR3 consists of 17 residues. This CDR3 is CSVEGLTGGVVTDTQYF. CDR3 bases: TGCAGCGTTGAAGGGTTGACAGGGGGTGTAGTAACAGATACGCAGTATTTT.

The CDR3 protein is CASSLVRFGNYGYTF. The CDR3 DNA is TGCGCCAGCAGCTTGGTCAGGTTTGGGAACTATGGCTACACCTTC. The genes are TRBV5-1 and TRBJ1-2, with D unresolved. The V end was cut by 0 bases, the J end by 2 bases, with 11 bases between. This CDR3 is 15 amino acids long. CDR1 is SGHRS, CDR2 YFSETQ, per germline.

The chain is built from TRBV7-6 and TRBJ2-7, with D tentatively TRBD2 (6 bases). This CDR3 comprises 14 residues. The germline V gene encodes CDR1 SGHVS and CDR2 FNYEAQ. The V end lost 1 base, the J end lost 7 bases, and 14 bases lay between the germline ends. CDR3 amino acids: CASSLGGATWEQYF. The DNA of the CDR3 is TGTGCCAGCAGCTTAGGCGGGGCTACTTGGGAGCAGTACTTC.

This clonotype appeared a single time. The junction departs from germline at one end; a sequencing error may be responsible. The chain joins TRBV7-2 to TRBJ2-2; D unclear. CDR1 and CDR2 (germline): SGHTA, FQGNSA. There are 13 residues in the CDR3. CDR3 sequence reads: CASSLGSTWELFF. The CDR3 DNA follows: TGTGCCAGCAGCCTTGGGTCCACCTGGGAGCTGTTTTTT.

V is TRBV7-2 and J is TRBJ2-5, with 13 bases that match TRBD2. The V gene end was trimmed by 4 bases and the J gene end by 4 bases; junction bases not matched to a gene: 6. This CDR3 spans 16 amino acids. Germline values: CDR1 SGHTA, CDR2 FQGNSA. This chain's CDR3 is CASSSTSGGAGETQYF. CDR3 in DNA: TGTGCCAGCAGCTCCACTAGCGGGGGGGCGGGAGAGACCCAGTACTTC.

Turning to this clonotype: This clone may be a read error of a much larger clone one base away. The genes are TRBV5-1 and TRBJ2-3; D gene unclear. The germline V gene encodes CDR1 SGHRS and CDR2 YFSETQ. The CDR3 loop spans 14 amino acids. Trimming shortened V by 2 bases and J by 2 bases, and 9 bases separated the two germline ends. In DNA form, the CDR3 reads TGCGCCAGCAGCTTTGACAAAGCCACAGATACGCAGTATTTT. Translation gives CASSFDKATDTQYF.

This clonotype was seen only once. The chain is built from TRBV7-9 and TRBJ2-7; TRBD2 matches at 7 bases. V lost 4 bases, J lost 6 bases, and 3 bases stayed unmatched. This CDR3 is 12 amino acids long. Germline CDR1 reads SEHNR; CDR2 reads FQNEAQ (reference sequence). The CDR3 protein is CASSSRTSEQYF. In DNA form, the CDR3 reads TGTGCCAGCAGCTCTCGGACTAGCGAGCAGTACTTC.

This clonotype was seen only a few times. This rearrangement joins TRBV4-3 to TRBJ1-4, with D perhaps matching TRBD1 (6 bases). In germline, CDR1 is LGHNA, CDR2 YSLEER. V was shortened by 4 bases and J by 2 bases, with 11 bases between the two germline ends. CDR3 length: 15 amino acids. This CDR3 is CASSRGQSTNEKLFF. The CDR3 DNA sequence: TGCGCCAGCAGCCGTGGACAGTCGACTAATGAAAAACTGTTTTTT.

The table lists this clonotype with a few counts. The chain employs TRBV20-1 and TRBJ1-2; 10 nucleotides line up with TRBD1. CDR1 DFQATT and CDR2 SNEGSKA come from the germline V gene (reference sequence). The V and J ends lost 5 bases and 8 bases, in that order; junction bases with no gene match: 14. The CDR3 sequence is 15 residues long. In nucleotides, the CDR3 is TGCAGTGCTCCTCCCTCCGGACAGGGGGATGACGGCTACACCTTC. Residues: CSAPPSGQGDDGYTF.

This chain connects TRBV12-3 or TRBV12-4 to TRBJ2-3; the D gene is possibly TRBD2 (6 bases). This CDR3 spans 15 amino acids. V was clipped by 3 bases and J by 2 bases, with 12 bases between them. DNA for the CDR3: TGTGCCAGCAGTTTGGGGCGGGGAGCCACAGATACGCAGTATTTT. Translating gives CASSLGRGATDTQYF.

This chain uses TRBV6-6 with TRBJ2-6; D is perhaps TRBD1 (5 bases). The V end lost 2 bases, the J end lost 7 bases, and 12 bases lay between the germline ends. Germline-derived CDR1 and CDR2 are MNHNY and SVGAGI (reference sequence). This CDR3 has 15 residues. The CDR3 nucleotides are TGTGCCAGCAGTTACGCAGGGCTGGCCGCCAACGTCCTGACTTTC. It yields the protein CASSYAGLAANVLTF.

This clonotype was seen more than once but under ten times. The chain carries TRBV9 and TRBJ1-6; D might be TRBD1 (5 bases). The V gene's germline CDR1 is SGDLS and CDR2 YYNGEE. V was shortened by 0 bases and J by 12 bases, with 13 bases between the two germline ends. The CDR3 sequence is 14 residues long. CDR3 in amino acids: CASSVAGDRRPLHF. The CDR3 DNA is TGTGCCAGCAGCGTAGCTGGGGACCGGAGACCCCTCCACTTT.

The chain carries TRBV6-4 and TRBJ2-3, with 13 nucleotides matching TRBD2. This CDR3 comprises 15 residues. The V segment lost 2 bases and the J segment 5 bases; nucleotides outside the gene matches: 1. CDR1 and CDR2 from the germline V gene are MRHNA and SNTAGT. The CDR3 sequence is CASSDTSGGEDTQYF. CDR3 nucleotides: TGTGCCAGCAGTGACACTAGCGGGGGGGAAGATACGCAGTATTTT.

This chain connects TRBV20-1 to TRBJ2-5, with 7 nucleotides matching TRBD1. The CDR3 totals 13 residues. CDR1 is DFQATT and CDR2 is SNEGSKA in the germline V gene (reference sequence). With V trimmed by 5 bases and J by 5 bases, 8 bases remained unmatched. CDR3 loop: CSAPTGRLETQYF. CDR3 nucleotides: TGCAGTGCTCCGACAGGGAGATTGGAGACCCAGTACTTC.

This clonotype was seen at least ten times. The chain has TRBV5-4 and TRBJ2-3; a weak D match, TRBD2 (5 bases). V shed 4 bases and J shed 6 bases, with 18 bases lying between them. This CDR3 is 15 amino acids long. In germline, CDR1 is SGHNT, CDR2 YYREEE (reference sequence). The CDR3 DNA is TGTGCCAGCAGCCCGTCCGGACTGGGCGGGGATACGCAGTATTTT. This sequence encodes CASSPSGLGGDTQYF.

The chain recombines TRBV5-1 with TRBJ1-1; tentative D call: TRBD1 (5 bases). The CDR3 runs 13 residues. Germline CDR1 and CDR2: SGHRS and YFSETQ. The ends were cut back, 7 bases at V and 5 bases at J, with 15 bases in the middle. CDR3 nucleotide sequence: TGCGCCAGCGGCCCCCAGGGAGGGACTGAAGCTTTCTTT. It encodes CASGPQGGTEAFF.